A single T cell receptor (beta chain) is shown here with its context. Antigen unknown. Libraries were made from TCR beta cDNA, and they carried unique molecular identifiers. The yield from roughly 1 to 10 million T cells was 500,000 or so cDNA molecules in total. TCRdb redid the calling of the PCR reads with MiXCR, one entry per CDR3 protein. The sample lists roughly 670,000 distinct CDR3 sequences; about 60% were seen once. Per the germline V gene, CDR1 is DFQATT and CDR2 is SNEGSKA (reference sequence). Losses at the gene ends were 3 bases for V and 6 bases for J; bases not matched to a gene: 9. CDR3 length equals 15 residues. The data belong to a study of post-analysis software for immune sequencing data. Notes on the study in general: Pronounced co-clustering by F measure was evident among identically batched samples. Patients carried roughly 5 TRBV segments more frequently than controls did, and TRBV5-6, TRBV5-1 and TRBV20-1 were among them.

The V call is TRBV20-1, the J call TRBJ1-5; the match to TRBD1 covers 9 bases. The source of this sequence is a girl aged 2-9 years with multiple sclerosis. Material for sequencing was blood. CDR3 region: CSASGTGTGSQPQHF. Written as DNA, the CDR3 is TGCAGTGCTAGCGGGACCGGGACAGGGAGTCAGCCCCAGCATTTT.